Given below is one TCR beta chain in context. Its target is unknown. The data were taken from a study of vaccination effects on CD4 cells after COVID-19. Cells that had been cultured for less than eleven days were the source of isolated CD4+ T cells. Participants received two doses of either the BNT162b2 or mRNA-1273 vaccine. The healthy vaccine recipients, who had no prior SARS-CoV-2 infection, showed negative nucleocapsid antibodies. A half-medium replacement with IL-2 medium was carried out on days 3 and 7. Profiled with immunoSEQ multiplex PCR; TCRdb holds only in-frame clones, not every one. The repertoire includes approximately 74,000 clones, roughly 73% of them detected once, and approximately 2.4% sits in the top ten. The CDR3 extends over 14 amino acids. Trimming stripped 1 base from V and 9 bases from J, with 13 bases between. Germline CDR1 and CDR2: GTSNPN and SVGIG (reference sequence).

The chain employs TRBV30 and TRBJ1-6; D is uncertain. The starting material was CD4+ T cells from PBMCs cultured without peptide, obtained after COVID-19 vaccination. The TCR comes from a human donor who received a COVID-19 vaccine. This CDR3 reads CAWSESLLGSPLHF. In DNA form, the CDR3 reads TGTGCCTGGAGTGAAAGTCTGCTTGGTTCACCCCTCCACTTT. The variable domain in full, completed from reference TRBV30 and TRBJ1-6, reads SQTIHQWPATLVQPVGSPLSLECTVEGTSNPNLYWYRQAAGRGLQLLFYSVGIGQISSEVPQNLSASRPQDRQFILSSKKLLLSDSGFYLCAWSESLLGSPLHFGNGTRLTVT.